The entry below gives a single TCR beta chain sequence along with its context. The data originate from a study of cytomegalovirus exposure and HLA in healthy donors. Primers for the PCR totalled 60 Vbeta and 13 Jbeta. Study processing details: Approximately 87 million unique TCR beta chains, 10 million to 14 million shared, were counted in a later analysis. Sequencing used immunoSEQ multiplex PCR; TCRdb keeps in-frame clones, though not all of them. V, J and clone size were drawn from that table, and D and trimming were deduced from the DNA. This table has 60,000 to 75,000 clones, roughly 80% appearing once. This CDR3 has 14 residues. The ends lost 8 bases at V and 8 bases at J; junction bases unmatched: 11. Germline assignment: CDR1 SEHNR and CDR2 FQNEAQ (reference sequence).

This rearrangement joins TRBV7-9 to TRBJ2-1; 8 bases are shared with TRBD2. The receptor's source is a woman between 25 and 40 years old in good health and CMV-seronegative. Sequenced: PBMCs. Written as DNA, the CDR3 is TGTGCCAGCGGTCGGGAGGGGGTGGTCGATGAGCAGTTCTTC. As protein: CASGREGVVDEQFF.